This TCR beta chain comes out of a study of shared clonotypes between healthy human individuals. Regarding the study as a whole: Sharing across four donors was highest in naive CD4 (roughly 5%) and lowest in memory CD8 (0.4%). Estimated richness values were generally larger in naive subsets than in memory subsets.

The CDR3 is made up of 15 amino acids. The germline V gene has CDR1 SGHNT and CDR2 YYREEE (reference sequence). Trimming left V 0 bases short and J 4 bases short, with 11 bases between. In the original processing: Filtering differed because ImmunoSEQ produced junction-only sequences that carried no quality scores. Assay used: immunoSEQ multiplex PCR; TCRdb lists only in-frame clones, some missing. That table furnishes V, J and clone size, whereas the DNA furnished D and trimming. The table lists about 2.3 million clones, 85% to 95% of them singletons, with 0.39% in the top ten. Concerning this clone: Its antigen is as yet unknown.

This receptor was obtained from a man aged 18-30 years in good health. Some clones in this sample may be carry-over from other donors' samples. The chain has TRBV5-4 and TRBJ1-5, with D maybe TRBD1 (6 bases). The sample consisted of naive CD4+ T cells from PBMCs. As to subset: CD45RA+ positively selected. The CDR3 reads CASSLDGRGNQPQHF. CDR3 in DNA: TGTGCCAGCAGCTTGGATGGCAGGGGAAATCAGCCCCAGCATTTT.